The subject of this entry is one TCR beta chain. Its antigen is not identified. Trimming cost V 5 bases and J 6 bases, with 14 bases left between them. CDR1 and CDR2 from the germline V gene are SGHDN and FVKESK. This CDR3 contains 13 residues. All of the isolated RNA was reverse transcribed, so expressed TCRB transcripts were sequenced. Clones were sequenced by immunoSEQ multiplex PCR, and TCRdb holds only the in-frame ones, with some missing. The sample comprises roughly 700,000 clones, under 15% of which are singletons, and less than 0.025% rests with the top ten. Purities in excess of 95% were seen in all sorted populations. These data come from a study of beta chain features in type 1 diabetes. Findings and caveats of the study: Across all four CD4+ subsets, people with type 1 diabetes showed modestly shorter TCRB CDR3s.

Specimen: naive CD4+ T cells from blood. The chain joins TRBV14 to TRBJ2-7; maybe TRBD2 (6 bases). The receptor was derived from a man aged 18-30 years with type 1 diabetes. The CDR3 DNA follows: TGTGCCAGCAGCGGAGGGATCTCCGGCGAGCAGTACTTC. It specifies CASSGGISGEQYF.